The clone carrying this T cell receptor (beta chain) was counted between two and nine times. Its antigen remains unknown. Treatment in this sample: oral pan-JAK inhibitor, 5-10 mg twice daily. Sequencing relied on a cDNA template that was reverse transcribed from extracted RNA. TCRdb's copy holds only in-frame clones and misses some; the assay was immunoSEQ multiplex PCR. The sample consists of 150,000 to 200,000 clones, roughly 60% of them appearing once. Per germline, CDR1 MNHEY and CDR2 SMNVEV (reference sequence). The V end was cut by 3 bases, the J end by 6 bases, with 11 bases between. This CDR3 is built from 13 residues. This record belongs to a study of CD8+ T cells in alopecia areata. General study points: Resident alphabeta T-cell populations of normal skin are likewise subject to sequencing in scalp samples. Unlike in mice, where it was clearer, TCR sharing across patients was less clear, possibly HLA-related. Persistence of many expanded lesional clones was seen in scalp and blood during tofacitinib.

The receptor was derived from a human donor with alopecia areata. The sequences come from CD4+ T cells sorted from blood, collected at week 24, from a patient treated with tofacitinib. The chain joins TRBV27 to TRBJ1-2; D is uncertain. The CDR3 protein is CASSFGVGNGYTF. CDR3 DNA sequence: TGTGCCAGCAGTTTCGGCGTAGGCAATGGCTACACCTTC.